Sequencing of this T cell receptor (beta chain) was carried out in a study of T cell changes during pregnancy in multiple sclerosis (dated 2019 in TCRdb). General notes on the study: In women with multiple sclerosis, the researchers looked at how the T cell repertoire shifted as pregnancy progressed.

To prepare the library, the immunoSEQ multiplex PCR assay was applied. Not all clones reach the TCRdb copy of this immuneACCESS table, which keeps in-frame sequences only. Checked studies attribute under half of the gap to unresolved V genes and leave the rest unexplained. The sample data list 70,000 to 100,000 clones, and just under 95% of these were observed just once. In total, the top ten clones hold 1.1% to 1.5% of the sample. As to this clone: Its specific antigen is unknown. Base qualities are not provided; no much larger clone lies one nucleotide away.

The TCR was taken from a female donor in good health, enrolled as a control in a pregnancy study. This specimen consisted of peripheral blood, obtained in the third trimester of pregnancy.

The bases read TGTGCCAGCAGTGAAGCAACGGGAGGGTCCTACAATGAGCAGTTCTTC. This gives the protein CASSEATGGSYNEQFF. The chain uses TRBV25-1 and TRBJ2-1; 8 central bases correspond to TRBD2. The germline V gene encodes CDR1 MGHDK and CDR2 SYGVNS. V and J are trimmed by 2 bases and 1 base, and the gene matches miss 4 bases of the junction. The CDR3, from cysteine to phenylalanine, totals 16 residues. The only DNA kept is the CDR3, 48 bases in frame from the first base.